This TCR beta chain was sequenced in a study of identical twins. Germline lookup yields CDR1 SGHRS and CDR2 YFSETQ. V lost 4 bases and J lost 1; bases outside the gene matches: 14. The CDR3 loop spans 18 amino acids. TCRdb itself ran the 5' RACE reads through MiXCR, one entry per CDR3 protein. The profile shows around 370,000 distinct CDR3 sequences, roughly 9% of them singletons. The specimen was naive T cells sorted from blood. This rearrangement joins TRBV5-1 to TRBJ1-1; 9 nucleotides align to TRBD1. The source of this sequence is a woman between 50 and 59 years old in good health. The CDR3 is CASSQIRDRDQKNTEAFF. CDR3 DNA: TGCGCCAGCAGCCAAATCCGGGACAGGGACCAAAAGAACACTGAAGCTTTCTTT. Drawing the rest from reference TRBV5-1 and TRBJ1-1, the complete variable domain is KAGVTQTPRYLIKTRGQQVTLSCSPISGHRSVSWYQQTPGQGLQFLFEYFSETQRNKGNFPGRFSGRQFSNSRSEMNVSTLELGDSALYLCASSQIRDRDQKNTEAFFGQGTRLTVV.